This TCR beta chain was found in a study of T cell changes during pregnancy in multiple sclerosis. The protocol was immunoSEQ multiplex PCR, while the TCRdb copy is restricted to in-frame clones and leaves out a portion. Among tens of thousands of clones listed, around nine tenths were seen once. This CDR3 region has 13 residues. The germline V gene has CDR1 SGDLS and CDR2 YYNGEE. V was shortened by 2 bases and J by 5 bases, with 8 bases between the two germline ends. The TCR originated in a female donor with multiple sclerosis, enrolled in a pregnancy study. Here the sequenced sample was CD8+ T cells from peripheral blood mononuclear cells, taken before pregnancy. This chain connects TRBV9 to TRBJ1-5; D is unclear. The CDR3 here is CASSVHGDQPQHF. In DNA form, the CDR3 reads TGTGCCAGCAGCGTTCACGGGGATCAGCCCCAGCATTTT.